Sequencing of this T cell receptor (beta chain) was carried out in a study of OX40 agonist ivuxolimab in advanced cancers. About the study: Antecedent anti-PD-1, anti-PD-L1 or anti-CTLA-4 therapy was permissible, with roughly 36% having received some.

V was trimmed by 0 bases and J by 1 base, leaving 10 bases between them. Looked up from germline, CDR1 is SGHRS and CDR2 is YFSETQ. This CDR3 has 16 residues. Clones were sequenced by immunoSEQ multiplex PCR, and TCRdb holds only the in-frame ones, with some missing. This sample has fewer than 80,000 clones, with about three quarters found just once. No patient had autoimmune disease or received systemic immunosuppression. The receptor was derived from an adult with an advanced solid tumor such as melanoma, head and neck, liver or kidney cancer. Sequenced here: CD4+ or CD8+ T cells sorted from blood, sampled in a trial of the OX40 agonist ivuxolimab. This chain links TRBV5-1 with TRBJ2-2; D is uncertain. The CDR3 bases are TGCGCCAGCAGCTTGGGGACGACGGGGAACACCGGGGAGCTGTTTTTT. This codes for CASSLGTTGNTGELFF.